One and the same sample provided the 22 T cell receptor beta chains below, sequenced in a study of post-analysis software for immune sequencing data. General study findings and limits: TRBV5-6, TRBV5-1 and TRBV20-1 were among roughly 5 TRBV segments more frequent in patients than controls.

Carried by the TCR beta cDNA libraries were unique molecular identifiers. Each CDR3 protein gets one entry after TCRdb re-called the PCR reads with MiXCR. The table shows hundreds of thousands of distinct CDR3 sequences, with 25% to 30% occurring only once. These receptors have no known antigen. Sequencing was performed on blood. Every receptor here comes from a girl aged 10 to 17 with multiple sclerosis.

The chain links TRBV28 to TRBJ2-7; D remains unclear. Trimming removed 2 bases at V and 2 bases at J, with 10 bases between. The V gene's germline CDR1 is MDHEN and CDR2 SYDVKM. CDR3 size: 14 residues. The CDR3 DNA is TGTGCCAGCAGTTTAATTAATGGGCCCTACGAGCAGTACTTC. Translating it yields CASSLINGPYEQYF.

This clonotype was picked up a small number of times. The rearrangement joins TRBV11-2 to TRBJ1-2; D is unclear. Germline CDR1 is SGHAT and CDR2 is FQNNGV. The CDR3 is 11 residues long. V lost 0 bases to trimming and J lost 13 bases, with 9 bases between them. In DNA form, the CDR3 reads TGTGCCAGCAGCTTAGATTGGAGCGTCACCTTC. Its translation: CASSLDWSVTF.

This clonotype has a handful of counts. The chain carries TRBV29-1 and TRBJ2-7; TRBD2 is a possible D gene (6 bases). This CDR3 has 14 amino acids. The V gene lost 5 bases and the J gene lost 3 bases, with 17 bases spanning the gap. Germline V CDR1 and CDR2: SQVTM, ANQGSEA. This CDR3 is CSVKYISGHYEQYF. For the CDR3, the DNA is TGCAGCGTTAAATATATTAGCGGACACTACGAGCAGTACTTC.

The chain links TRBV5-1 to TRBJ2-1; no clear D gene. Per germline, CDR1 SGHRS and CDR2 YFSETQ. This CDR3 has 17 amino acids. V was pared by 0 bases and J by 1 base, with 14 bases between. The CDR3 nucleotides are TGCGCCAGCAGCTTGGTGTTTCAGGCGCAATCCTACAATGAGCAGTTCTTC. Translation gives CASSLVFQAQSYNEQFF.

V gene TRBV20-1 combines with J gene TRBJ2-7, with D uncertain. Germline-derived CDR1 and CDR2 are DFQATT and SNEGSKA (reference sequence). Between the trimmed V and J ends, which lost 5 bases and 3 bases, there was a span of 8 bases. The CDR3 is made up of 11 amino acids. CDR3 DNA: TGCAGTGCTCCGGTAGGCTACGAGCAGTACTTC. The encoded protein is CSAPVGYEQYF.

This clonotype turned up a few times. The CDR3 DNA reads as TGTGCCACCAGCGGGCCCTTCGCGGTCTCCTACAATGAGCAGTTCTTC. Its translation is CATSGPFAVSYNEQFF. The chain employs TRBV24-1 and TRBJ2-1; no definite D call. Trimming pared 7 bases from V and 0 bases from J, leaving 15 bases between. CDR3 length equals 16 residues. Germline V CDR1 and CDR2: KGHDR, SFDVKD.

The J gene is TRBJ1-1, the V gene TRBV10-3; D is unclear. The CDR3 contains 14 residues. Between the trimmed V and J ends, which lost 6 bases and 1 base, there was a span of 12 bases. The germline V gene has CDR1 ENHRY and CDR2 SYGVKD. Here the CDR3 DNA reads TGTGCCATCAGCCCGAATGGGCAGAACACTGAAGCTTTCTTT. Translation: CAISPNGQNTEAFF.

Many counts were recorded for this clonotype. The chain joins TRBV28 to TRBJ2-7; TRBD1 agrees at 9 bases. The germline V gene encodes CDR1 MDHEN and CDR2 SYDVKM. With 5 bases clipped from V and 5 bases from J, the junction kept 10 bases outside the gene matches. The CDR3 loop spans 15 amino acids. DNA for the CDR3: TGTGCCAGCAGTCCAGCCGGGACAGGGTTCGACGAGCAGTACTTC. It codes for CASSPAGTGFDEQYF.

As to this clonotype: The junction does not match germline at one end; this may be a read error. V usage is TRBV24-1 and J usage is TRBJ2-7; D is undetermined. This CDR3 contains 13 residues. Germline V gene lookup returns CDR1 KGHDR and CDR2 SFDVKD. This CDR3 is CATSDSQSYEQYF. In nucleotides, the CDR3 is TGCGCCACCAGTGATTCCCAAAGTTACGAGCAGTACTTC.

This clonotype was seen just once. V is TRBV20-1 and J is TRBJ1-2; TRBD1 might be the D (5 bases). This CDR3 has 12 amino acids. Looked up from germline, CDR1 is DFQATT and CDR2 is SNEGSKA (reference sequence). V gave up 1 base and J gave up 6 bases, with 9 bases separating them. The CDR3 DNA is TGCAGTGCTAGAGGGGCGGGGCATGGCTACACCTTC. Its translation: CSARGAGHGYTF.

This chain joins TRBV7-2 and TRBJ1-4; TRBD1 agrees at 9 bases. V lost 1 base, J lost 4 bases, and 13 bases stayed unmatched. Germline V lookup: CDR1 SGHTA, CDR2 FQGNSA. CDR3 length: 19 amino acids. The DNA of the CDR3 is TGTGCCAGCAGCTTAGAGGGACAGGGCTTTGGAAGTGGTAATGAAAAACTGTTTTTT. Protein product: CASSLEGQGFGSGNEKLFF.

This clonotype came up a few times. The chain carries TRBV20-1 and TRBJ1-4; 7 bases match TRBD1. CDR3 length: 13 residues. Unmatched junction bases numbered 6, after V lost 5 bases and J lost 6 bases. Germline values: CDR1 DFQATT, CDR2 SNEGSKA (reference sequence). The CDR3 loop reads CSAGKGQDEKLFF. The CDR3 bases are TGCAGTGCTGGAAAAGGACAGGATGAAAAACTGTTTTTT.

The chain links TRBV3-1 to TRBJ2-1, with 8 bases fitting TRBD2. V was clipped by 0 bases and J by 4 bases; unmatched bases: 2. There are 15 residues in the CDR3. Germline V gives CDR1 LGHDT, CDR2 YNNKEL (reference sequence). CDR3 residues: CASSQEVAGYNEQFF. CDR3 DNA sequence: TGTGCCAGCAGCCAAGAGGTAGCGGGATACAATGAGCAGTTCTTC.

The chain joins TRBV20-1 to TRBJ1-2; D ambiguous. The CDR3 consists of 12 residues. The germline gives CDR1 DFQATT, CDR2 SNEGSKA (reference sequence). Trimming cost V 3 bases and J 6 bases, with 11 bases left between them. In DNA, the CDR3 is TGCAGTGCTAGGGAACACCTGGATGGCTACACCTTC. Amino acid sequence: CSAREHLDGYTF.

This chain uses TRBV9 with TRBJ2-1, with D unclear. The germline CDR1 and CDR2 sequences are SGDLS and YYNGEE. The CDR3 has 15 amino acids. V was cut by 0 bases and J by 0 bases, with 7 bases left in between. CDR3 in amino acids: CASSVEVGSYNEQFF. In DNA form, the CDR3 reads TGTGCCAGCAGCGTAGAAGTCGGCTCCTACAATGAGCAGTTCTTC.

The chain links TRBV7-2 to TRBJ2-2; D not certain. Trimming cost V 5 bases and J 4 bases, with 14 bases left between them. Germline CDR1 SGHTA, CDR2 FQGNSA. The CDR3 runs to 15 residues. The CDR3 loop reads CASSGPTRSTGELFF. The CDR3, as DNA: TGTGCCAGCAGCGGACCCACAAGATCCACCGGGGAGCTGTTTTTT.

This clonotype was seen a few times. The chain is built from TRBV10-3 and TRBJ1-2, with D unclear. Germline assignment: CDR1 ENHRY and CDR2 SYGVKD. The length of the CDR3 is 14 residues. Trimming removed 4 bases at V and 3 bases at J, with 12 bases between. The CDR3 here is CAISGMSQDYGYTF. The CDR3 region has the DNA TGTGCCATCAGTGGGATGTCTCAGGACTATGGCTACACCTTC.

V is TRBV5-1 and J is TRBJ2-1; D might be TRBD2 (5 bases). Trimming removed 6 bases at V and 6 bases at J, with 7 bases between. Looked up from germline, CDR1 is SGHRS and CDR2 is YFSETQ. CDR3 length equals 11 residues. Here the CDR3 reads CASTEGNEQFF. The DNA for the CDR3 is TGCGCCAGCACTGAGGGCAATGAGCAGTTCTTC.

V is TRBV7-9 and J is TRBJ2-1, with 7 bases fitting TRBD2. V was clipped by 5 bases and J by 4 bases; unmatched bases: 11. CDR3 length: 16 residues. Germline CDR1 reads SEHNR; CDR2 reads FQNEAQ (reference sequence). DNA of the CDR3: TGTGCCAGCAGCCCGACAATTGGCGGGGGTTACAATGAGCAGTTCTTC. Translating it yields CASSPTIGGGYNEQFF.

The chain employs TRBV9 and TRBJ2-3; D is unresolved. The germline CDR1 and CDR2 sequences are SGDLS and YYNGEE. Trimming pared 0 bases from V and 1 base from J, leaving 9 bases between. The CDR3 loop spans 15 amino acids. CDR3 sequence (DNA): TGTGCCAGCAGCGTAGATTCCGGAGGCACAGATACGCAGTATTTT. This translates into CASSVDSGGTDTQYF.

The DNA for the CDR3 is TGCAGTGCTCCCCGGGCAGGGAACTATGGCTACACCTTC. This codes for CSAPRAGNYGYTF. This chain joins TRBV20-1 and TRBJ1-2; D is perhaps TRBD1 (5 bases). V was clipped by 5 bases and J by 2 bases, with 12 bases between them. The CDR3 length is 13 residues. The germline V gene has CDR1 DFQATT and CDR2 SNEGSKA (reference sequence).

Notes on this clonotype: Since a much larger clone is just one base distant, this may be a read error. The chain recombines TRBV7-2 with TRBJ1-2, with 9 bases lining up with TRBD1. This CDR3 contains 17 residues. Germline V gene lookup returns CDR1 SGHTA and CDR2 FQGNSA. After removal of 6 bases from V and 7 bases from J, the junction contained 18 bases not matched to a gene. CDR3 sequence (DNA): TGTGCCAGCAGTGAGACTCCGGGACAGGGTGTTCCCTGTGGCTACACCTTC. It specifies CASSETPGQGVPCGYTF.